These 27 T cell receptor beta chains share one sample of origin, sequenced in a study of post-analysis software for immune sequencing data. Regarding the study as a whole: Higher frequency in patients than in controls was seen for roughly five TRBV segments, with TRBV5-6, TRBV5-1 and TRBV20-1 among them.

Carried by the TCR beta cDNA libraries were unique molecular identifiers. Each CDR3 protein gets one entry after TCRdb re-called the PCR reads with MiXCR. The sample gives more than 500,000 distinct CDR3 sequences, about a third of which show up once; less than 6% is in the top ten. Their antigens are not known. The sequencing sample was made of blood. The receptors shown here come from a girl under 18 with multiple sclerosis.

The CDR3 is CASSSQVRNTEAFF. The CDR3 DNA follows: TGCGCCAGCAGCTCGCAGGTGAGGAACACTGAAGCTTTCTTT. The chain has TRBV5-1 and TRBJ1-1, with D hard to call. The CDR3 loop spans 14 amino acids. With 3 bases removed from V and 1 base from J, the gap between germline ends came to 10 bases. Germline CDR1 SGHRS, CDR2 YFSETQ.

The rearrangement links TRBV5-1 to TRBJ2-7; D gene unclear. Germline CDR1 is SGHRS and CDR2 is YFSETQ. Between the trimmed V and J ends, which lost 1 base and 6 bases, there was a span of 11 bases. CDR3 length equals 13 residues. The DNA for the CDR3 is TGCGCCAGCAGCTTGCCCTACCTCGGCGAGCAGTACTTC. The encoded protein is CASSLPYLGEQYF. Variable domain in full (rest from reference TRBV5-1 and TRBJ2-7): KAGVTQTPRYLIKTRGQQVTLSCSPISGHRSVSWYQQTPGQGLQFLFEYFSETQRNKGNFPGRFSGRQFSNSRSEMNVSTLELGDSALYLCASSLPYLGEQYFGPGTRLTVT.

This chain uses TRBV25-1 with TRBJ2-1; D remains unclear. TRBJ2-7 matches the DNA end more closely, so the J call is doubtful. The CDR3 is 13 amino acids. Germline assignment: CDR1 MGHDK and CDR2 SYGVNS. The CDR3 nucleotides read TGTGCCAGCAGTGACCGTTCCTACAATGAGCAGTACTTC. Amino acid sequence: CASSDRSYNEQYF.

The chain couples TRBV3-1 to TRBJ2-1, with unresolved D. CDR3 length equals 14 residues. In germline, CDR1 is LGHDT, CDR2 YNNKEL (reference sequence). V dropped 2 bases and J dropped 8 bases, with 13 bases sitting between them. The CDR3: CASSQLDRAHEQFF. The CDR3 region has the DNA TGTGCCAGCAGCCAATTGGATAGGGCCCATGAGCAGTTCTTC.

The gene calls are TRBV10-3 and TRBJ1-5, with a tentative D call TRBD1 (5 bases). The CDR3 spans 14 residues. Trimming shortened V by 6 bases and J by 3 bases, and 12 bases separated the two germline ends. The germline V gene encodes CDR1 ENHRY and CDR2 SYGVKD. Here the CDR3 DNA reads TGTGCCATCAGAGGGGCAGCTCCCAATCAGCCCCAGCATTTT. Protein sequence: CAIRGAAPNQPQHF.

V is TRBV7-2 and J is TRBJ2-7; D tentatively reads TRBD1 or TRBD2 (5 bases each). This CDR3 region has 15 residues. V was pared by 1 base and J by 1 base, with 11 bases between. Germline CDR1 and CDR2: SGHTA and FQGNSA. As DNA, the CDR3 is TGTGCCAGCAGCTTAGAGTGGGACGGATCCTACGAGCAGTACTTC. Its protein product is CASSLEWDGSYEQYF.

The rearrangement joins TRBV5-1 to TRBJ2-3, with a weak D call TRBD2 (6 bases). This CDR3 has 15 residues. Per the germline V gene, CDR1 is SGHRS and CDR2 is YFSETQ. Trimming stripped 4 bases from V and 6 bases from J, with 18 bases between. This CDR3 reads CASSTTGGSRDTQYF. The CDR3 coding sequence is TGCGCCAGCAGCACCACTGGGGGGTCGAGGGATACGCAGTATTTT.

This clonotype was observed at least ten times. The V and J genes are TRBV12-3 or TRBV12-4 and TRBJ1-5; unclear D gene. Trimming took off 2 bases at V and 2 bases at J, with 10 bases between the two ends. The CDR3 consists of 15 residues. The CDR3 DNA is TGTGCCAGCAGTTTATACGGCTCGGGCAATCAGCCCCAGCATTTT. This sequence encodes CASSLYGSGNQPQHF.

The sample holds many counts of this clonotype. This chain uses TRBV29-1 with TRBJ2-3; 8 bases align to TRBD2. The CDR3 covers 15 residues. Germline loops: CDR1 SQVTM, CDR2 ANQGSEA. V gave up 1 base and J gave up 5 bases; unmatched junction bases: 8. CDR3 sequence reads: CSVEGGSGVLDTQYF. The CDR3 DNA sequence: TGCAGCGTTGAAGGTGGTAGCGGGGTTCTAGATACGCAGTATTTT.

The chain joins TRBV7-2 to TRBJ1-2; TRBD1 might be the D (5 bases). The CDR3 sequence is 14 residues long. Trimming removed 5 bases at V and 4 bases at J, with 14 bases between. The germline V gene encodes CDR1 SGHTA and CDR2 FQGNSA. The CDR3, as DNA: TGTGCCAGCAGCGGACGGGGACGTGGCTATGGCTACACCTTC. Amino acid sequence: CASSGRGRGYGYTF.

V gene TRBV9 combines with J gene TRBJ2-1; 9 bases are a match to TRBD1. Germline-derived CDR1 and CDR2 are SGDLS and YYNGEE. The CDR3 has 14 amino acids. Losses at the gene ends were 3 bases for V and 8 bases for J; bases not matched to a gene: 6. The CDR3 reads CASSGDRAWDEQFF. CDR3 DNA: TGTGCCAGCAGCGGGGACAGGGCGTGGGATGAGCAGTTCTTC.

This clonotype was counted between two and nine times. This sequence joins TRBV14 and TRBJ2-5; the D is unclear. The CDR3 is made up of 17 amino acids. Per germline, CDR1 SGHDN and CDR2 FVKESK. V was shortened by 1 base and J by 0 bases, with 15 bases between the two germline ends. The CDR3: CASSQGTESHYQETQYF. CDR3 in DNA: TGTGCCAGCAGCCAAGGAACAGAATCCCACTACCAAGAGACCCAGTACTTC.

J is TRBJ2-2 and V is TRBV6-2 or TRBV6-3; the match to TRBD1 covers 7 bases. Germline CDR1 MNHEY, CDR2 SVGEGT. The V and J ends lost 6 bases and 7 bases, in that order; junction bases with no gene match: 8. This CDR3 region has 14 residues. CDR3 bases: TGTGCCAGCAGAAACGACAGGGCGAACGGGGAGCTGTTTTTT. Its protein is CASRNDRANGELFF.

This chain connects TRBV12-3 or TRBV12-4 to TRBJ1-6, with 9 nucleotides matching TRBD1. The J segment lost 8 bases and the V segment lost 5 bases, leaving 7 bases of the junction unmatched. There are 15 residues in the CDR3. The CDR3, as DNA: TGTGCCAGCAGTCCTACAGGGGGCCAGGATTCACCCCTCCACTTT. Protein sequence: CASSPTGGQDSPLHF.

The CDR3 region is CASSLGTGLGAKNIQYF. Here the CDR3 DNA reads TGCGCCAGCAGCTTGGGTACGGGCCTAGGGGCCAAAAACATTCAGTACTTC. The rearrangement uses TRBV5-1 and TRBJ2-4; the D is unclear. V dropped 0 bases and J dropped 1 base, with 14 bases sitting between them. Germline-derived CDR1 and CDR2 are SGHRS and YFSETQ. The CDR3 has 17 amino acids.

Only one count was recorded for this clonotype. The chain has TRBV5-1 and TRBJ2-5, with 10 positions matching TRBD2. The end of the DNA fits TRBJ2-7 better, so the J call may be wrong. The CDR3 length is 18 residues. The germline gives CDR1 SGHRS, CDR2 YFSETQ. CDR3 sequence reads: CASSPRFPTSGLPYEQYF. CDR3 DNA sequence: TGCGCCAGCAGCCCGAGGTTCCCGACTAGCGGGCTCCCCTACGAGCAGTACTTC.

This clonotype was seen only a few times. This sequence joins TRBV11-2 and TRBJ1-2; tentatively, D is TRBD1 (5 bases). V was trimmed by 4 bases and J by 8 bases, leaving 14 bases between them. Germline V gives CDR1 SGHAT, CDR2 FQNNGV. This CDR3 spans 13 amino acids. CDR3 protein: CASSSQGLRGYTF. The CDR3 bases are TGTGCCAGCAGCTCGCAGGGTTTAAGGGGCTACACCTTC.

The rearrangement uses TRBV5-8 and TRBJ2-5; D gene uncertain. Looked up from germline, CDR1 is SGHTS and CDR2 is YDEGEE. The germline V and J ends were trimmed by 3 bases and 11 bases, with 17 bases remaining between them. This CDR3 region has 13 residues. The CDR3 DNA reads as TGTGCCAGCAGCTCCGGTATTGGCTACGGGCAGTACTTC. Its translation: CASSSGIGYGQYF.

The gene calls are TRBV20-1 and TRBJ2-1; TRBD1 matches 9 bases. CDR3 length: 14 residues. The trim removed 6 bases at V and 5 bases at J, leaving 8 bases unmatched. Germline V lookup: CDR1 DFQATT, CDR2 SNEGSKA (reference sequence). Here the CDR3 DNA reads TGCAGTGCCCCGGGACAGGGAGGACACAATGAGCAGTTCTTC. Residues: CSAPGQGGHNEQFF.

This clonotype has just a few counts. In DNA, the CDR3 is TGTGCCAGCAGCGTCGGGGGCGCGGAAAACATTCAGTACTTC. It codes for CASSVGGAENIQYF. The chain recombines TRBV21-1 with TRBJ2-4; the table's D call TRBD1 went unverified against the DNA. TRBV21-1 is given as a pseudogene. The CDR3 contains 14 residues.

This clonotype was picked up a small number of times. For the CDR3, the DNA is TGTGCCAGCAGCTCCGGGGGGGCGGTAGATACGCAGTATTTT. Translated, it gives CASSSGGAVDTQYF. This chain connects TRBV7-2 to TRBJ2-3; 8 nucleotides align to TRBD2. Germline trimming cut 4 bases from V and 5 bases from J; bases unmatched to any gene: 5. CDR1 SGHTA and CDR2 FQGNSA come from the germline V gene. The CDR3 has 14 residues. Supplemented by reference TRBV7-2 and TRBJ2-3, the full variable domain reads GAGVSQSPSNKVTEKGKDVELRCDPISGHTALYWYRQSLGQGLEFLIYFQGNSAPDKSGLPSDRFSAERTGGSVSTLTIQRTQQEDSAVYLCASSSGGAVDTQYFGPGTRLTVL.

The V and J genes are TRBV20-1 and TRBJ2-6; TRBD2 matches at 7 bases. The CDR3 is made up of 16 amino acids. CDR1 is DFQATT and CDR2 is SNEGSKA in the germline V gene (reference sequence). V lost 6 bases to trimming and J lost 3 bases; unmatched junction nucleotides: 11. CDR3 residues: CSAPSQRGGGANVLTF. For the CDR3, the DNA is TGCAGTGCCCCCTCCCAACGCGGGGGTGGGGCCAACGTCCTGACTTTC.

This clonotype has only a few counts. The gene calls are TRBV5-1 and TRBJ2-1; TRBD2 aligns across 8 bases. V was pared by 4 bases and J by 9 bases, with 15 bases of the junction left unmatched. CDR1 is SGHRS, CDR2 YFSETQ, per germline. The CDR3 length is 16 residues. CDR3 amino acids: CASSLEPGLGGAEQFF. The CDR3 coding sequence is TGCGCCAGCAGCCTGGAGCCGGGACTAGGAGGGGCTGAGCAGTTCTTC.

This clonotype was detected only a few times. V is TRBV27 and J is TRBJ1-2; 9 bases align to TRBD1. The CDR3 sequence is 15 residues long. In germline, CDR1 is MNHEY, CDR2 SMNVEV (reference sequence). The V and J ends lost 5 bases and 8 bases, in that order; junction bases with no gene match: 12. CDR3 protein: CASSVHRDRAEGYTF. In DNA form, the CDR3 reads TGTGCCAGCAGTGTACACCGGGACAGGGCGGAGGGCTACACCTTC.

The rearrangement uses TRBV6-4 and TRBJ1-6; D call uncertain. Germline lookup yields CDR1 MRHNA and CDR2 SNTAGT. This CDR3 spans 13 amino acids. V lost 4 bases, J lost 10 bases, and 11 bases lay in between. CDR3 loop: CASSANVYSPLHF. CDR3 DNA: TGTGCCAGCAGTGCCAATGTGTACTCACCCCTCCACTTT.

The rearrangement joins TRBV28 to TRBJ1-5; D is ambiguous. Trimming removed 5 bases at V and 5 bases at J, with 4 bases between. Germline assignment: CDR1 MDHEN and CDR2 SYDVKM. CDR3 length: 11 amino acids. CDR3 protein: CASSDYQPQHF. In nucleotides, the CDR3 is TGTGCCAGCAGTGATTATCAGCCCCAGCATTTT.

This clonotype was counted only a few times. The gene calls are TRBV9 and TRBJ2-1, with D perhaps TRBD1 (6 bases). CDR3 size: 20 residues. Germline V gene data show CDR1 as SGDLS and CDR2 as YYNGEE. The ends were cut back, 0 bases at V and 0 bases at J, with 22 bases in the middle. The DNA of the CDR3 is TGTGCCAGCAGCGTAGGCCCCCCCGGACGACAGGCGAGCTCCTACAATGAGCAGTTCTTC. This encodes CASSVGPPGRQASSYNEQFF.